These 6 T cell receptor beta chains were all obtained from the same sample, sequenced in a study of blood T cell repertoires in COVID-19. Data came from immunoSEQ multiplex PCR; TCRdb stores just in-frame clones and leaves some out. This table has about 230,000 clones, roughly 84% appearing once. The specimen was peripheral blood. The receptors were sampled from an elderly woman with active or convalescent COVID-19.

V is TRBV6-2 or TRBV6-3 and J is TRBJ1-1, with 8 bases fitting TRBD1. There are 14 residues in the CDR3. Looked up from germline, CDR1 is MNHEY and CDR2 is SVGEGT. Trimming took 2 bases from V and 4 from J; bases not matched to a gene: 3. The chain's CDR3 is CASSYRQGSTEAFF. CDR3 DNA: TGTGCCAGCAGTTACAGACAGGGGAGCACTGAAGCTTTCTTT.

The chain carries TRBV6-5 and TRBJ1-5; TRBD1 aligns across 8 bases. CDR3 length: 15 amino acids. J gave up 0 bases and V 6 bases, and 4 bases lay outside the gene matches. The germline CDR1 and CDR2 sequences are MNHEY and SVGAGI. The CDR3 DNA is TGTGCCAGCAGCGCAGGGGGCTATAGCAATCAGCCCCAGCATTTT. This gives the protein CASSAGGYSNQPQHF.

The V call is TRBV7-3, the J call TRBJ2-1, with 7 bases that match TRBD2. The CDR3 contains 14 residues. Germline V gene lookup returns CDR1 SGHTA and CDR2 FQGTGA. The J segment lost 8 bases and the V segment lost 1 base, leaving 5 bases of the junction unmatched. CDR3 in DNA: TGTGCCAGCAGCTTAAGTCAGGGAGGGGATGAGCAGTTCTTC. Amino acids: CASSLSQGGDEQFF.

The table lists this clone with a count of one. This sequence joins TRBV2 and TRBJ2-5, with 7 bases that match TRBD2. The V and J ends lost 3 bases and 6 bases, in that order; junction bases with no gene match: 7. The CDR3 totals 14 residues. CDR1 and CDR2 from the germline V gene are SNHLY and FYNNEI. The CDR3 DNA reads TGTGCCAGCAGTGACCAGCGGGATATGAAGACCCAGTACTTC. This encodes CASSDQRDMKTQYF.

The chain joins TRBV7-3 to TRBJ1-1, with D unresolved. With 3 bases removed from V and 7 bases from J, the gap between germline ends came to 12 bases. Germline CDR1 SGHTA, CDR2 FQGTGA. The CDR3 has 13 amino acids. This CDR3 is CASSLGFGSEAFF. The CDR3 DNA follows: TGTGCCAGCAGCTTGGGCTTTGGGAGTGAAGCTTTCTTT.

This clone came up once. This CDR3 reads CASSYQLAALSYEQYF. The DNA of the CDR3 is TGTGCCAGCAGTTACCAGCTAGCTGCTCTTTCCTACGAGCAGTACTTC. The V call is TRBV6-2 or TRBV6-3, the J call TRBJ2-7; D may be TRBD2 (5 bases). From germline, CDR1 is MNHEY and CDR2 SVGEGT. This CDR3 has 16 residues. The V end lost 2 bases, the J end lost 1 base, and 15 bases lay between the germline ends.